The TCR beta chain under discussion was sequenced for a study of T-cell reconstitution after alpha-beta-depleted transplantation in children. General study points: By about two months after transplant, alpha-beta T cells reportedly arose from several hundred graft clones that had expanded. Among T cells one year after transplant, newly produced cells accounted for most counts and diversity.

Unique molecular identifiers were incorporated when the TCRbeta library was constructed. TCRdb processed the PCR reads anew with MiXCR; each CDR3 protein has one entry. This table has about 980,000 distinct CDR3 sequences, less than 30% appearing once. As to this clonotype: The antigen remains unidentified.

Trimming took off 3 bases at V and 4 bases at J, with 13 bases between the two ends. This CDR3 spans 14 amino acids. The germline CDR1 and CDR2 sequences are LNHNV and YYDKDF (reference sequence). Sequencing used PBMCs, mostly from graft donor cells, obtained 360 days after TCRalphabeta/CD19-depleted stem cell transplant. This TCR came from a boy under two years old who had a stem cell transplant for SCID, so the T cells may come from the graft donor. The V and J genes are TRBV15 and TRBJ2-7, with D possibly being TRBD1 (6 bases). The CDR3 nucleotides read TGTGCCACCAGCAGGAGGATACAGGGATACGAGCAGTACTTC. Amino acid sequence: CATSRRIQGYEQYF.